This T cell receptor beta chain was captured in a study of PD-1 blockade in classical Hodgkin lymphoma. With 0 bases clipped from V and 2 bases from J, the junction kept 1 base outside the gene matches. Germline CDR1 reads MNHEY; CDR2 reads SVGAGI. This CDR3 is built from 16 residues. Notes on this clone: Its target is not known.

Broader study findings: Diversity in CD4+ TCRs, unlike that measured in CD8+ TCRs, had risen significantly by C4D1. Baseline TCR diversity was reportedly lower in newly diagnosed patients than in healthy donors. It was reported as lower still in relapsed/refractory patients. The origin of the repertoire differences remains undefined, with disease activity or prior therapy as possible causes. Complete responders matched newly diagnosed patients in baseline diversity.

Every patient experienced relapse after autologous stem cell transplantation, and brentuximab vedotin exposure varied. Sequenced by immunoSEQ multiplex PCR; TCRdb stores in-frame clones only, minus some. This sample yields around 66,000 clones, of which 80% to 90% are seen a single time; approximately 16% belongs to the top ten. This clonotype originated in a human donor with classical Hodgkin lymphoma. The sample in question was peripheral blood mononuclear cells (PBMCs), obtained at baseline. V usage is TRBV6-5 and J usage is TRBJ2-1; 10 positions agree with TRBD2. Written as DNA, the CDR3 is TGTGCCAGCAGTTACTCTAGCGGGGGGACCTACAATGAGCAGTTCTTC. Amino acid sequence: CASSYSSGGTYNEQFF.